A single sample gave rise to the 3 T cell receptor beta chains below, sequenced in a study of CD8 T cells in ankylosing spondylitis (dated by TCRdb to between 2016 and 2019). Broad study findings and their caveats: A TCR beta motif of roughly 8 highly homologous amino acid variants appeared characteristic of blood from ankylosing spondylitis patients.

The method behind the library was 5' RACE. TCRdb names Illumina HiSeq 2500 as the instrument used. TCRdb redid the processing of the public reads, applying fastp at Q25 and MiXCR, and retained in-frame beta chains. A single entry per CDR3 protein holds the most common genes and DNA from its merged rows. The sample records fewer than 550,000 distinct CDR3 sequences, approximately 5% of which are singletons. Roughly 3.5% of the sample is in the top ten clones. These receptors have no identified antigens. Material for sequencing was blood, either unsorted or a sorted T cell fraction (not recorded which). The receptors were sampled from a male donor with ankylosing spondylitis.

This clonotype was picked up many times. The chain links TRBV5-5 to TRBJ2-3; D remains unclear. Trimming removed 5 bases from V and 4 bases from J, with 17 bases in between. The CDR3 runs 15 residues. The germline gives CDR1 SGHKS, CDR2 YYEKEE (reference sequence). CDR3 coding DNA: TGTGCCAGCAGTTCTCTAACTTTTTACGCAGATACGCAGTATTTT. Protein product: CASSSLTFYADTQYF.

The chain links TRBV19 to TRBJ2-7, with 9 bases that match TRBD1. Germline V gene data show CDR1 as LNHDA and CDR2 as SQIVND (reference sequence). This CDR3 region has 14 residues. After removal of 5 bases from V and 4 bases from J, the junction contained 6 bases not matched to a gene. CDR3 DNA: TGTGCCAGTAGTGGACAGGGGAGGATTTACGAGCAGTACTTC. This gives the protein CASSGQGRIYEQYF.

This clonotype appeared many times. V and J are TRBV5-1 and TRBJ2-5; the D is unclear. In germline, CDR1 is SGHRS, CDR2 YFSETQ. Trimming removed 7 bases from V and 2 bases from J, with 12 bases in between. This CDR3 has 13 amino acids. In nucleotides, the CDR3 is TGCGCCAGCTCCTCCCTCGCTCAAGAGACCCAGTACTTC. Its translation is CASSSLAQETQYF.